Included here is one TCR beta chain sequence, with context. This specimen comes from a study of technical replicates of blood from several donors. Profiling relied on immunoSEQ multiplex PCR, and the TCRdb table lists in-frame clones only, not all of them. The data contain 85,000 to 95,000 clones, less than 96% of them singletons. Trimming shortened V by 1 base and J by 6 bases, and 13 bases separated the two germline ends. The CDR3 is 15 residues long. Looked up from germline, CDR1 is LNHDA and CDR2 is SQIVND (reference sequence). The sample consisted of T cells isolated from PBMCs. The TCR originated in a human donor in good health. This chain connects TRBV19 to TRBJ1-5; perhaps TRBD1 as D (6 bases). Written as DNA, the CDR3 is TGTGCCAGTAGTATAGTGGCGGCAGGGGTTCAGCCCCAGCATTTT. Its protein is CASSIVAAGVQPQHF.